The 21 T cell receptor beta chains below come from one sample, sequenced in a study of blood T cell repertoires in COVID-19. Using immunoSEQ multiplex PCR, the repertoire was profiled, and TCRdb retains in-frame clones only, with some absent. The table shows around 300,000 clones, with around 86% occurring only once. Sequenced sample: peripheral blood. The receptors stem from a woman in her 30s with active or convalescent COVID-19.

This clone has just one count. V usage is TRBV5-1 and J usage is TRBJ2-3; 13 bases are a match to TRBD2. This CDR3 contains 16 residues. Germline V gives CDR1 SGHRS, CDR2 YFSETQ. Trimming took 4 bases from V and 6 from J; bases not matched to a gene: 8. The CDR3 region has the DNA TGCGCCAGCAGCCCACTAACTAGCGGGGGGGGCGATACGCAGTATTTT. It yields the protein CASSPLTSGGGDTQYF.

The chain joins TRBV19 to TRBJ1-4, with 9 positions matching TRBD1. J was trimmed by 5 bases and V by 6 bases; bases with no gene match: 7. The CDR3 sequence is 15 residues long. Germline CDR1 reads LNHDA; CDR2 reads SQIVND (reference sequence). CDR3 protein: CASSSPGTGNEKLFF. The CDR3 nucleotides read TGTGCCAGTAGCAGCCCCGGGACAGGGAATGAAAAACTGTTTTTT. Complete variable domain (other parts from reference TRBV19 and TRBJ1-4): DGGITQSPKYLFRKEGQNVTLSCEQNLNHDAMYWYRQDPGQGLRLIYYSQIVNDFQKGDIAEGYSVSREKKESFPLTVTSAQKNPTAFYLCASSSPGTGNEKLFFGSGTQLSVL.

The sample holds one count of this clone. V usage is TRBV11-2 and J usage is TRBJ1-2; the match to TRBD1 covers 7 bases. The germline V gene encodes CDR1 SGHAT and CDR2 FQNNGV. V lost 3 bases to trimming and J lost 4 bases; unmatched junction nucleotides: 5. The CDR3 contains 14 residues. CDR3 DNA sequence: TGTGCCAGCAGCTTTTCAGGGGGACCCTATGGCTACACCTTC. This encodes CASSFSGGPYGYTF.

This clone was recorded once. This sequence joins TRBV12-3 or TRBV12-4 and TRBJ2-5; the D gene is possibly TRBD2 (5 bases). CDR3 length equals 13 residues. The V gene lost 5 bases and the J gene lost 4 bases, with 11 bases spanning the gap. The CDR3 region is CASSGTRVETQYF. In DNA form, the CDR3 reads TGTGCCAGCAGTGGCACGCGGGTAGAGACCCAGTACTTC.

This CDR3 is CASSQVSGGAETQYF. CDR3 coding DNA: TGCGCCAGCAGCCAAGTGAGCGGGGGGGCTGAGACCCAGTACTTC. The rearrangement uses TRBV4-3 and TRBJ2-5; 10 bases map to TRBD2. V trimming: 1 base; J trimming: 5 bases; junction bases outside the gene matches: 4. This CDR3 spans 15 amino acids. Germline lookup yields CDR1 LGHNA and CDR2 YSLEER.

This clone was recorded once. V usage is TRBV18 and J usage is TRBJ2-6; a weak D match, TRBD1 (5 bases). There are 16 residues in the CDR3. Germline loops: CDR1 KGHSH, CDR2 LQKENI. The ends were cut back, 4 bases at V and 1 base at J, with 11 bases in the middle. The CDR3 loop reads CASSRTAGSGANVLTF. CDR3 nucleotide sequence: TGTGCCAGCTCACGGACCGCAGGGTCTGGGGCCAACGTCCTGACTTTC.

CDR3 in DNA: TGTGCCAGCAGTTTAGTCCAGGGGTCTTTGTCTGGTGGCTACACCTTC. Translating it yields CASSLVQGSLSGGYTF. The chain links TRBV28 to TRBJ1-2; D perhaps matches TRBD1 (6 bases). The V gene lost 2 bases and the J gene lost 7 bases, with 20 bases spanning the gap. The CDR3 sequence is 16 residues long. The germline V gene encodes CDR1 MDHEN and CDR2 SYDVKM.

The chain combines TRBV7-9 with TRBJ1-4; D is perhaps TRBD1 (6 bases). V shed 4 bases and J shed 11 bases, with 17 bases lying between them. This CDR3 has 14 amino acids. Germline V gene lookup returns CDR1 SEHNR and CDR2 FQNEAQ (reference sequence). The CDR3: CASSSPGHKDKLFF. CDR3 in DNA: TGTGCCAGCAGCTCCCCGGGACACAAAGATAAACTGTTTTTT.

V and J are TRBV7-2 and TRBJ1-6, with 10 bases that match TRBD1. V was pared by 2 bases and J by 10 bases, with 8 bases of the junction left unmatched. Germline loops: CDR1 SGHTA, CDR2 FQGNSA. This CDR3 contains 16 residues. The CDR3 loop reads CASSLRGTGVRSPLHF. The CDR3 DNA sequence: TGTGCCAGCAGCTTACGGGGGACAGGGGTTCGATCACCCCTCCACTTT.

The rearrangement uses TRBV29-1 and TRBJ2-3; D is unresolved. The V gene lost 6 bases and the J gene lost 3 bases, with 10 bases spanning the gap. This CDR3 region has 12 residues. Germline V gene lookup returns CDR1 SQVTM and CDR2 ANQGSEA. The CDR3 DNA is TGCAGCGTGCTCCGGAGTACAGATACGCAGTATTTT. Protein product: CSVLRSTDTQYF.

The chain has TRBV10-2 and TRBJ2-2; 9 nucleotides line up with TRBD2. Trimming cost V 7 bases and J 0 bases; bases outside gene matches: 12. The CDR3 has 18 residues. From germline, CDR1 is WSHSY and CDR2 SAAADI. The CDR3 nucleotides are TGCGCCAGCAATAGGGCTAGCGGGGTACTAGCGAACACCGGGGAGCTGTTTTTT. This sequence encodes CASNRASGVLANTGELFF.

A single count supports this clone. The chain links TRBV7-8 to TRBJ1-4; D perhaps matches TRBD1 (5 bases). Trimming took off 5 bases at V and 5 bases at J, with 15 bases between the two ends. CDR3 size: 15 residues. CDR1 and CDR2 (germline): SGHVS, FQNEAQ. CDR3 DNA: TGTGCCAGCAGCCGAGGACACCCCAACAATGAAAAACTGTTTTTT. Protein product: CASSRGHPNNEKLFF.

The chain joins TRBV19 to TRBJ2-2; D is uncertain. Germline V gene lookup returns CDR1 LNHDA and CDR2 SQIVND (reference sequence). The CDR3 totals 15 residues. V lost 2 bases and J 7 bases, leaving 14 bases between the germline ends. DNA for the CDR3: TGTGCCAGTAGTATAAGCACTCTTCCTGGCGGGGAGCTGTTTTTT. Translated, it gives CASSISTLPGGELFF.

DNA for the CDR3: TGTGCCAGCAGTGAGGCCCGCACCGGGGAGCTGTTTTTT. Amino acids: CASSEARTGELFF. The V and J genes are TRBV2 and TRBJ2-2; D not resolved. The CDR3 spans 13 residues. Trimming pared 3 bases from V and 4 bases from J, leaving 6 bases between. Germline V gene data show CDR1 as SNHLY and CDR2 as FYNNEI.

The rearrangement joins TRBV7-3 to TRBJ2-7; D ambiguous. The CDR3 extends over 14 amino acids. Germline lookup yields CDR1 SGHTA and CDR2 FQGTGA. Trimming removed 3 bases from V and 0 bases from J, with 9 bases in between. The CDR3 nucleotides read TGTGCCAGCAGCTTGACGGAGTTCTCCTACGAGCAGTACTTC. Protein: CASSLTEFSYEQYF.

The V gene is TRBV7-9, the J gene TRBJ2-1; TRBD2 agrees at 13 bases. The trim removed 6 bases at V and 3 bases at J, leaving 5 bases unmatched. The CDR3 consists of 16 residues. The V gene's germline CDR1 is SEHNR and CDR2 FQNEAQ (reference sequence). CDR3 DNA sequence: TGTGCCAGCAGGACTAGCGGGGGGCCTCGCTACAATGAGCAGTTCTTC. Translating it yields CASRTSGGPRYNEQFF. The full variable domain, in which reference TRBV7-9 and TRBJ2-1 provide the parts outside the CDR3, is DTGVSQNPRHKITKRGQNVTFRCDPISEHNRLYWYRQTLGQGPEFLTYFQNEAQLEKSRLLSDRFSAERPKGSFSTLEIQRTEQGDSAMYLCASRTSGGPRYNEQFFGPGTRLTVL.

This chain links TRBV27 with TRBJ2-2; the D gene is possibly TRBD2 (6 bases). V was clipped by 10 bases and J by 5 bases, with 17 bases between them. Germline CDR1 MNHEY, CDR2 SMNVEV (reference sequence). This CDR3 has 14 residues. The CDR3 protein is CATRPGGWTGELFF. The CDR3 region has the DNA TGTGCCACCCGGCCTGGGGGGTGGACCGGGGAGCTGTTTTTT.

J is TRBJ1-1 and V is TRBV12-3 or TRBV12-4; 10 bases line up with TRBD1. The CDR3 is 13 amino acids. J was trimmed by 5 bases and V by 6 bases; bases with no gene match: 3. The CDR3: CASRGQGRTEAFF. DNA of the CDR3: TGTGCCAGCAGGGGACAGGGGAGAACTGAAGCTTTCTTT.

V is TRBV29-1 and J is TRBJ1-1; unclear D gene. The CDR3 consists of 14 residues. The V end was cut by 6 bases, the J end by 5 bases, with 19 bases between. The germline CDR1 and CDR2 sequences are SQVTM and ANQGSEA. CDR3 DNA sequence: TGCAGCGTCACCCAAGCGGGGAGGAGGACTGAAGCTTTCTTT. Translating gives CSVTQAGRRTEAFF.

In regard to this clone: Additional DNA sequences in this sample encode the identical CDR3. The CDR3 loop reads CASSLAGGITDTQYF. In DNA, the CDR3 is TGTGCCAGCAGCTTGGCGGGGGGAATCACAGATACGCAGTATTTT. J is TRBJ2-3 and V is TRBV7-3; 8 bases agree with TRBD2. Germline lookup yields CDR1 SGHTA and CDR2 FQGTGA. This CDR3 is built from 15 residues. V was pared by 3 bases and J by 2 bases, with 4 bases of the junction left unmatched.

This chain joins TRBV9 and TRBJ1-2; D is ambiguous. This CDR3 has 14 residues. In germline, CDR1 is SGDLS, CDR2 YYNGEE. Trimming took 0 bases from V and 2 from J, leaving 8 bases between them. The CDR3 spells CASSVDPGNYGYTF. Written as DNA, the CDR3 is TGTGCCAGCAGCGTAGATCCCGGGAACTATGGCTACACCTTC.